The rows below give T cell receptor beta chains drawn from one sample of a study of cytomegalovirus exposure and HLA in healthy donors. Measured with immunoSEQ multiplex PCR; TCRdb has only the in-frame clones, and not every one. The table includes about 190,000 clones, roughly 80% detected once. Material: PBMCs. All receptors come from a woman under 30 in good health and CMV-seronegative. CDR3s include the opening cysteine and the closing phenylalanine or tryptophan. D genes are given only for firm matches. Clone size is stated in some rows and not others, as once, few, many or a class when expanded.

v_call,clone_size,d_call,j_call,cdr3_nt,cdr3_aa
TRBV19,-,TRBD1,TRBJ1-5,TGTGCCAGTAGTATAAAGGACAGGGGCCTTAATCAGCCCCAGCATTTT,CASSIKDRGLNQPQHF
TRBV18,-,TRBD2,TRBJ2-7,TGTGCCAGCTCACCACCGGGGGGGTCCTACGAGCAGTACTTC,CASSPPGGSYEQYF
TRBV27,-,-,TRBJ2-5,TGTGCCAGCAAAGAGAGGGACATCCATTCAGAGACCCAGTACTTC,CASKERDIHSETQYF
TRBV30,-,TRBD1,TRBJ1-2,TGTGCCTGGGACAGGGGTATCTATGGCTACACCTTC,CAWDRGIYGYTF
TRBV21-1,-,-,TRBJ1-2,TGTGCCAGCAGCCCCACGTCCCGTCGAGGGCCGTTCTATGGCTACACCTTC,CASSPTSRRGPFYGYTF
TRBV15,-,-,TRBJ2-3,TGTGCCACCAGCAGGCACCCAGGGCTTGACAGGACTAGCACAGATACGCAGTATTTT,CATSRHPGLDRTSTDTQYF
TRBV7-6,-,TRBD1,TRBJ2-7,TGTGCCAGCAGCTTAGCCCGATTGGGACAGCCTCGGGAGCAGTACTTC,CASSLARLGQPREQYF
TRBV15,-,TRBD2,TRBJ2-1,TGTGCCACCAGAAGGGGGCCTGGACTAGCGGAGTCTCCCCCCTACAATGAGCAGTTCTTC,CATRRGPGLAESPPYNEQFF
TRBV28,-,-,TRBJ1-5,TGTGCCAGCAGTTTACTGGACAGTCTTAGGAGCAATCAGCCCCAGCATTTT,CASSLLDSLRSNQPQHF
TRBV28,-,TRBD1,TRBJ1-2,TGTGCCAGCAGCCCCCAACGACAGGGAAACTATGGCTACACCTTC,CASSPQRQGNYGYTF
TRBV19,-,TRBD1,TRBJ1-1,TGTGCCACCCGGGGACAGAAGAACACTGAAGCTTTCTTT,CATRGQKNTEAFF
TRBV5-5,-,TRBD1,TRBJ1-1,TGTGCCAGCAGCTCTATGGGACAGCGGAACACTGAAGCTTTCTTT,CASSSMGQRNTEAFF
TRBV10-3,-,TRBD2,TRBJ2-5,TGTGCCATCAGTCCGGGACTAGCGGGCCCCCGGGGGGAGACCCAGTACTTC,CAISPGLAGPRGETQYF
TRBV5-1,-,-,TRBJ1-6,TGCGCCAGCAGCTTGATGGGAGAGACACCCCTCCACTTT,CASSLMGETPLHF
TRBV6-1,once,-,TRBJ1-2,TGTGCCAGCAGTCTGGACAGTTACTATGGCTACACCTTC,CASSLDSYYGYTF
TRBV5-1,-,TRBD1,TRBJ2-7,TGCGCCAGCAGCCAAACAGGGGCGGACGAGCAGTACTTC,CASSQTGADEQYF
TRBV5-1,-,TRBD1,TRBJ1-2,TGCGCCAGCAGCCTACCGACAGGGCCGAACTATGGCTACACCTTC,CASSLPTGPNYGYTF
TRBV11-2,once,TRBD2,TRBJ2-2,TGTGCCAGCAGCTTTCCCTTGCTAGCGGGAAATACCGGGGAGCTGTTTTTT,CASSFPLLAGNTGELFF
TRBV11-2,-,-,TRBJ1-3,TGTGCCAGCAGCTTAGTACGGGTCTCTGGAAACACCATATATTTT,CASSLVRVSGNTIYF
TRBV28,-,TRBD1,TRBJ1-6,TGTGCCAGCAGTTCAGGGGGCAGGGGTTTTAATTCACCCCTCCACTTT,CASSSGGRGFNSPLHF
TRBV7-3,-,-,TRBJ2-5,TGTGCCAGCAGCTTAGGAGCGCCCCAAGAGACCCAGTACTTC,CASSLGAPQETQYF
TRBV6-1,-,-,TRBJ2-3,TGTGCCGGAATCAGGGATTCGGCAGATACGCAGTATTTT,CAGIRDSADTQYF
TRBV5-4,-,TRBD1,TRBJ1-1,TGCGCCAGCAGCACCGAGGACAGGGGGCGCACTGAAGCTTTCTTT,CASSTEDRGRTEAFF
TRBV4-2,once,-,TRBJ2-7,TGTGCCAGCAGCCAGGCCGGTGGGGGGGCGCCCAACGAGCAGTACTTC,CASSQAGGGAPNEQYF
TRBV19,-,-,TRBJ2-3,TGTGCCAGTAGTTTGGGCGGGAGCACAGATACGCAGTATTTT,CASSLGGSTDTQYF
TRBV28,-,-,TRBJ1-2,TGTGCCAGCAGACCTACTGGGGGACTGGGAGGCCCCTTTGGCTACACCTTC,CASRPTGGLGGPFGYTF
TRBV28,-,-,TRBJ2-7,TGTGCCAGCAGCCCTGCGGGGCCCTACGAGCAGTACTTC,CASSPAGPYEQYF
TRBV27,-,-,TRBJ1-2,TGTGCCAGTAATCCCCTTAGGGGGGGAGGTGATGGCTACACCTTC,CASNPLRGGGDGYTF
TRBV6-1,-,TRBD1,TRBJ2-3,TGTGCCAGCAGTGAACTAGTTATGAGGGGACAGACAGATACGCAGTATTTT,CASSELVMRGQTDTQYF
TRBV4-1,few,-,TRBJ2-5,TGCGCCAGCAGCCAAGAAGGACTCCACGGGCCCCAAGAGACCCAGTACTTC,CASSQEGLHGPQETQYF
TRBV6-1,-,-,TRBJ1-5,TGTGCCAGCAGTGAAATTACGGCCGGGAGTCAGCCCCAGCATTTT,CASSEITAGSQPQHF
TRBV10-1,-,-,TRBJ1-1,TGCGCCAGTCCTGCGACAGATACTCCCGAAGCTTTCTTT,CASPATDTPEAFF
TRBV28,once,TRBD1,TRBJ1-5,TGTGCCAGCAGTTTTGGGAACAGGGGGAACAATCAGCCCCAGCATTTT,CASSFGNRGNNQPQHF
TRBV27,-,TRBD2,TRBJ2-7,TGTGCCAGCAGTCTACTAGCGGGGGAGACCTACGAGCAGTACTTC,CASSLLAGETYEQYF
TRBV6-5,-,TRBD1,TRBJ1-5,TGTGCCAGCAGGGGAGGACAGGGAAATCAGCCCCAGCATTTT,CASRGGQGNQPQHF
TRBV29-1,-,-,TRBJ2-1,TGCAGCGTTGGGACAGTAAACTACAATGAGCAGTTCTTC,CSVGTVNYNEQFF
TRBV4-1,-,-,TRBJ2-1,TGCGCCAGCAGCCAAGTTCCGAGCCAGCAGTTCTTC,CASSQVPSQQFF
TRBV7-7,few,-,TRBJ2-1,TGTGCTAGCAGCTTATACGAGAGCTCCTACAATGAGCAGTTCTTC,CASSLYESSYNEQFF
TRBV6-1,-,TRBD1,TRBJ2-3,TGTGCCACCCGGGCGGGGACAGGGGGCCCAGATACGCAGTATTTT,CATRAGTGGPDTQYF
TRBV6-5,-,TRBD1,TRBJ1-1,TGTGCCAGCAGGCCTTGGGGACAGGAGAACACTGAAGCTTTCTTT,CASRPWGQENTEAFF
TRBV5-6,-,TRBD1,TRBJ2-7,TGTGCCAGCAGCGGCGCGGGACAGGGGTCCGAGCAGTACTTC,CASSGAGQGSEQYF
TRBV7-3,-,TRBD2,TRBJ2-1,TGTGCCAGCGGGGCGGGGGATGAGCAGTTCTTC,CASGAGDEQFF
TRBV5-8,-,TRBD1,TRBJ2-3,TGTGCCAGCAGCTTGCGGGGACAGGGGTCAGATACGCAGTATTTT,CASSLRGQGSDTQYF